The present T cell receptor (beta chain) was sequenced within a study of shared clonotypes between healthy human individuals. Note on this clone: Its antigen is currently unknown.

Sequencing used immunoSEQ multiplex PCR; TCRdb keeps in-frame clones, though not all of them. This table holds around 2,000,000 clones, around 93% found once. The CDR3 spans 14 residues. V lost 8 bases to trimming and J lost 4 bases, with 15 bases between them. The germline CDR1 and CDR2 sequences are PRHDT and FYEKMQ (reference sequence). CD45RO-negative cells were positively selected for CCR7, leaving out terminally differentiated effector memory CD45RA+ cells. Study-wide points: Non-shared clonotypes showed lower generation probabilities than clonotypes common to all four donors.

V usage is TRBV13 and J usage is TRBJ2-1, with D perhaps TRBD1 (5 bases). The receptor's source is a young man in good health. Some clones in this sample may be carry-over from other donors' samples. Sequences were obtained from naive CD8+ T cells from PBMCs. The CDR3 nucleotides are TGTGCCAGCCGAAGGGGAAGCCCGTACAATGAGCAGTTCTTC. This sequence encodes CASRRGSPYNEQFF.